The 23 T cell receptor beta chains in this list originate from one sample, sequenced in a study of blood T cells in healthy people across ages. Primed by a sample-barcoded 5' primer and a J-beta primer mix, a second PCR proceeded for roughly 7 to 12 cycles. In TCRdb, the 5' RACE reads were re-called with MiXCR into one record per CDR3 protein. The sample has more than 650,000 distinct CDR3 sequences, about 20% seen once. Sample: blood. These receptor sequences come from a man in his 70s in good health.

The chain joins TRBV14 to TRBJ2-5; D remains ambiguous. TRBJ2-7 matches the DNA end more closely, so the J call is doubtful. CDR3 length: 13 amino acids. The V gene's germline CDR1 is SGHDN and CDR2 FVKESK. CDR3 amino acids: CASSPLPYYEQYF. The CDR3 DNA follows: TGTGCCAGCAGCCCGCTCCCATACTACGAGCAGTACTTC.

The gene calls are TRBV7-2 and TRBJ1-3; TRBD1 is a possible D gene (5 bases). Germline lookup yields CDR1 SGHTA and CDR2 FQGNSA. The CDR3 loop spans 15 amino acids. V lost 2 bases to trimming and J lost 4 bases, with 12 bases between them. Written as DNA, the CDR3 is TGTGCCAGCAGCTTAAGGGGAACAGTCGGAAACACCATATATTTT. Protein sequence: CASSLRGTVGNTIYF.

This clonotype was seen more than once but under ten times. J is TRBJ2-5 and V is TRBV28, with unresolved D. The CDR3 contains 14 residues. V was trimmed by 5 bases and J by 7 bases, leaving 17 bases between them. Germline lookup yields CDR1 MDHEN and CDR2 SYDVKM. Here the CDR3 reads CASSRLGVGVTQYF. As DNA, the CDR3 is TGTGCCAGCAGTCGTCTTGGGGTTGGGGTGACCCAGTACTTC.

This clonotype was recorded a few times. This chain links TRBV7-9 with TRBJ2-7; D unclear. The CDR3 extends over 13 amino acids. V lost 1 base and J lost 3, with 7 bases in between. Germline values: CDR1 SEHNR, CDR2 FQNEAQ (reference sequence). In DNA form, the CDR3 reads TGTGCCAGCAGCTTAGACGGATACTACGAGCAGTACGTC. This encodes CASSLDGYYEQYV.

The chain employs TRBV4-3 and TRBJ2-1; 11 bases match TRBD2. CDR1 is LGHNA and CDR2 is YSLEER in the germline V gene. The CDR3 has 16 residues. Trimming took 2 bases from V and 3 from J; bases not matched to a gene: 3. The CDR3 reads CASSQHGLAGYNEQFF. For the CDR3, the DNA is TGCGCCAGCAGCCAACACGGACTAGCGGGCTACAATGAGCAGTTCTTC.

Regarding this clonotype: In this CDR3 the conserved last residue, phenylalanine or tryptophan, is missing, so a read error is likely. V and J are TRBV10-3 and TRBJ2-5; TRBD1 is a possible D gene (6 bases). The CDR3 is 14 residues long. From germline, CDR1 is ENHRY and CDR2 SYGVKD. Trimming left V 2 bases short and J 3 bases short, with 10 bases between. The CDR3 nucleotides are TGTGCCATCAGTGAGAGGGCAGGGGAAGAGACCCAGTACTCC. As protein: CAISERAGEETQYS.

V usage is TRBV21-1 and J usage is TRBJ2-7. TRBV21-1 is a pseudogene locus. The CDR3 has 13 amino acids. The CDR3 spells CASSRVEYYEQYV. For the CDR3, the DNA is TGTGCCAGCAGCAGGGTGGAATACTACGAGCAGTACGTC.

This clonotype was observed a handful of times. This chain joins TRBV20-1 and TRBJ2-1; 12 bases are a match to TRBD2. Germline values: CDR1 DFQATT, CDR2 SNEGSKA (reference sequence). The CDR3 is made up of 18 amino acids. With 1 base clipped from V and 0 bases from J, the junction kept 7 bases outside the gene matches. The CDR3 region is CSARAGTSGLSSYNEQFF. The CDR3 nucleotides read TGCAGTGCTAGAGCCGGGACTAGCGGGTTGAGCTCCTACAATGAGCAGTTCTTC.

The chain recombines TRBV10-2 with TRBJ2-7; D gene ambiguous. There are 12 residues in the CDR3. Germline V gene lookup returns CDR1 WSHSY and CDR2 SAAADI. Trimming removed 4 bases at V and 6 bases at J, with 10 bases between. The CDR3 loop reads CASSAAGLEQYF. DNA for the CDR3: TGCGCCAGCAGTGCCGCAGGTCTCGAGCAGTACTTC.

In its sample, this clonotype was seen a few times. An end of the junction differs from the germline gene, which may be a read error. The rearrangement uses TRBV12-3 or TRBV12-4 and TRBJ2-5; 9 nucleotides line up with TRBD1. CDR3 size: 14 residues. The CDR3 here is CASSFRQGEETQYF. The CDR3 coding sequence is TGTGCCAGCAGTTTCCGACAGGGGGAAGAGACCCAATACTTC.

This clonotype occurred many times. The rearrangement uses TRBV12-3 or TRBV12-4 and TRBJ1-1; unclear D gene. The CDR3 is made up of 13 amino acids. V gave up 7 bases and J gave up 1 base, with 10 bases separating them. Written as DNA, the CDR3 is TGTGCCAGCATCTTAGCAGGGAACACTGAAGCTTTCTTT. Its protein is CASILAGNTEAFF.

This clonotype was detected only a few times. V usage is TRBV27 and J usage is TRBJ1-4, with a tentative D call TRBD1 (6 bases). Germline CDR1 and CDR2: MNHEY and SMNVEV (reference sequence). The CDR3 spans 14 residues. With 2 bases removed from V and 6 bases from J, the gap between germline ends came to 10 bases. As DNA, the CDR3 is TGTGCCAGCAGTTTAAGCAGGGGTGATGAAAAACTGTTTTTT. The encoded protein is CASSLSRGDEKLFF.

This clonotype was recorded at least ten times. The genes are TRBV18 and TRBJ2-7; 10 bases match TRBD2. V lost 3 bases and J lost 6; bases outside the gene matches: 5. The CDR3 sequence is 14 residues long. From germline, CDR1 is KGHSH and CDR2 LQKENI. CDR3 sequence reads: CASSPEGLAVEQYV. DNA for the CDR3: TGTGCCAGCTCACCCGAAGGACTAGCGGTCGAGCAGTACGTC.

In the case of this clonotype: A junction end diverges from the germline sequence, so it may reflect a read error. The CDR3, as DNA: TGCGCCAGCAGCCAAGGTGACAACGACAATCAGCCCCAGCGTTTT. This encodes CASSQGDNDNQPQRF. This chain joins TRBV4-1 and TRBJ1-5; D gene unclear. The CDR3 loop spans 15 amino acids. CDR1 is MGHRA, CDR2 YSYEKL, per germline.

The chain is built from TRBV12-3 or TRBV12-4 and TRBJ2-5; TRBD1 matches at 7 bases. V lost 6 bases, J lost 5 bases, and 6 bases stayed unmatched. CDR3 length: 13 residues. The DNA for the CDR3 is TGTGCCAGCAGACAGGGGACGGGGGAGACCCAGTACTTC. Protein: CASRQGTGETQYF.

Points on this clonotype: Germline is not matched at one junction end, which may reflect a read error. The chain combines TRBV29-1 with TRBJ2-5; a possible D gene is TRBD2 (5 bases). The CDR3 is 12 residues long. From germline, CDR1 is SQVTM and CDR2 ANQGSEA. In DNA, the CDR3 is TGCAGCGTTGCTGATAGCGAAGAGACTCAGTACTTC. This encodes CSVADSEETQYF.

Turning to this clonotype: A much larger clone differs by one base, so this may be a read error. The chain is built from TRBV20-1 and TRBJ2-6; possibly TRBD1 for D (5 bases). The germline gives CDR1 DFQATT, CDR2 SNEGSKA (reference sequence). The CDR3 length is 14 residues. Written as DNA, the CDR3 is TGCAGTGCTAGCCCTCTCTCTGGGGCCGACGTCCTGACTTTC. Its translation: CSASPLSGADVLTF.

This clonotype came up a few times. The chain recombines TRBV19 with TRBJ1-5; D is unclear. V was shortened by 3 bases and J by 6 bases, with 9 bases between the two germline ends. The CDR3 runs 13 residues. Germline assignment: CDR1 LNHDA and CDR2 SQIVND (reference sequence). For the CDR3, the DNA is TGTGCCAGTAGTATTGTTCGGGGTCAGCCCCAGCATTTT. Protein product: CASSIVRGQPQHF.

The chain carries TRBV6-5 and TRBJ1-4, with TRBD1 matching 7 bases. The CDR3 loop spans 16 amino acids. Looked up from germline, CDR1 is MNHEY and CDR2 is SVGAGI. After removal of 2 bases from V and 4 bases from J, the junction contained 7 bases not matched to a gene. The CDR3 DNA is TGTGCCAGCAGTTACCCGACAGGGTCCCTTAATGAAAAACTGTTTTTT. Translation gives CASSYPTGSLNEKLFF.

This clonotype was counted between two and nine times. The V gene is TRBV5-1, the J gene TRBJ2-3; D is possibly TRBD1 (6 bases). Germline lookup yields CDR1 SGHRS and CDR2 YFSETQ. Trimming pared 0 bases from V and 2 bases from J, leaving 13 bases between. The CDR3 runs 16 residues. The CDR3 is CASSLEQGGHTDTQYF. CDR3 DNA: TGCGCCAGCAGCTTGGAACAGGGTGGGCACACAGATACGCAGTATTTT.

CDR3: CASSAKGAGNTIYF. The CDR3 DNA sequence: TGTGCCAGCAGCGCTAAGGGCGCTGGAAACACCATATATTTT. The chain carries TRBV14 and TRBJ1-3; no definite D call. The CDR3 sequence is 14 residues long. Per the germline V gene, CDR1 is SGHDN and CDR2 is FVKESK. Trimming stripped 5 bases from V and 2 bases from J, with 10 bases between.

The chain employs TRBV6-5 and TRBJ1-1; 8 bases agree with TRBD1. This CDR3 is 15 amino acids long. Trimming removed 6 bases from V and 4 bases from J; junction bases left unmatched: 10. Germline lookup yields CDR1 MNHEY and CDR2 SVGAGI. The chain's CDR3 is CASRNKRQGFTEAFF. The CDR3 DNA follows: TGTGCCAGCAGAAACAAGCGACAGGGGTTCACTGAAGCTTTCTTT.

The V call is TRBV10-3, the J call TRBJ1-1; 7 nucleotides align to TRBD1. The CDR3 totals 15 residues. V lost 1 base, J lost 1 base, and 3 bases stayed unmatched. Germline V lookup: CDR1 ENHRY, CDR2 SYGVKD. CDR3 nucleotides: TGTGCCATCAGTGAGTTCACAGGGGAGAACACTGAAGCTTTCTTT. Translation gives CAISEFTGENTEAFF.